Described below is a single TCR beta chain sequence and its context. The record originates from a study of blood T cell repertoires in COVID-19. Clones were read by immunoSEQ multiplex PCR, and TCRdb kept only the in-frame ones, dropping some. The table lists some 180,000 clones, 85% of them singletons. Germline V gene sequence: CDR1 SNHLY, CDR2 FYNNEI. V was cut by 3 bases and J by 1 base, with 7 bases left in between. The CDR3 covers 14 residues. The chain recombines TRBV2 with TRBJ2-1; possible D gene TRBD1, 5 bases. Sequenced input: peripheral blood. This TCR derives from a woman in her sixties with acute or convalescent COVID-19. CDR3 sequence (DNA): TGTGCCAGCAGTGAGCCAGGGTCCTACAATGAGCAGTTCTTC. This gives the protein CASSEPGSYNEQFF.